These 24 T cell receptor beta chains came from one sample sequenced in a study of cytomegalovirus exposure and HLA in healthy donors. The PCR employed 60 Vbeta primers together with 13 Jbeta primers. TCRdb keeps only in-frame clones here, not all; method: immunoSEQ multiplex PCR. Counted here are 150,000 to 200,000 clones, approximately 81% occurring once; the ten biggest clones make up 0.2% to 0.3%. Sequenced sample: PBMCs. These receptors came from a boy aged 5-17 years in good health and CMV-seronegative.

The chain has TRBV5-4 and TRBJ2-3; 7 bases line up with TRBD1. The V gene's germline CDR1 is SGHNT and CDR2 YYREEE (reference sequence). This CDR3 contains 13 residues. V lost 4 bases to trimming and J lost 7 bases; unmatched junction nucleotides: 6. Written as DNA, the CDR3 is TGTGCCAGCAGCCCAGGACAGGAGAATACGCAGTATTTT. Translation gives CASSPGQENTQYF.

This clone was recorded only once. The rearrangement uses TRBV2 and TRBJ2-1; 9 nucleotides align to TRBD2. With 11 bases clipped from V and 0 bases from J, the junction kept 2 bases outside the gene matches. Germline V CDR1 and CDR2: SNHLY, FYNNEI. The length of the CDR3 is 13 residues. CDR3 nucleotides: TGTGCCTTGACTAGCGGCTCCTACAATGAGCAGTTCTTC. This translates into CALTSGSYNEQFF.

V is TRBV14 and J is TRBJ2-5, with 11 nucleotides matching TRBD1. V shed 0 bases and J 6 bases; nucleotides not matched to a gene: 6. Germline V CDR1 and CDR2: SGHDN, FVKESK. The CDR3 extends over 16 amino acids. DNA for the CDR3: TGTGCCAGCAGCCAAGAGCCGGACAGGGGGCTAAAGACCCAGTACTTC. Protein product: CASSQEPDRGLKTQYF.

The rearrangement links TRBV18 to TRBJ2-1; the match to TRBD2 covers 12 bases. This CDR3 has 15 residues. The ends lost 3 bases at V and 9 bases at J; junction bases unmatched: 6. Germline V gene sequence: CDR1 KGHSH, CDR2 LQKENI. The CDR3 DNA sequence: TGTGCCAGCTCACCCCGGACTAGCGGGGAATCTGAGCAGTTCTTC. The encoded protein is CASSPRTSGESEQFF.

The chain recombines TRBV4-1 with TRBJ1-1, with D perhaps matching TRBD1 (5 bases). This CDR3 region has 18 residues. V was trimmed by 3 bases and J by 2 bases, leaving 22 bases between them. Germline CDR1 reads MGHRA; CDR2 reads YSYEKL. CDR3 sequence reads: CASSQKQVLVNHNTEAFF. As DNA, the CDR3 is TGCGCCAGCAGCCAGAAACAGGTTTTAGTCAACCACAACACTGAAGCTTTCTTT.

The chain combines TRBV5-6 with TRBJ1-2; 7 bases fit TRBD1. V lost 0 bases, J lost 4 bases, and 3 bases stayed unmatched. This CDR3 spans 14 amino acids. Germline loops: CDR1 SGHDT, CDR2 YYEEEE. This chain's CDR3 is CASSLVGQTYGYTF. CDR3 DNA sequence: TGTGCCAGCAGCTTGGTGGGACAGACCTATGGCTACACCTTC.

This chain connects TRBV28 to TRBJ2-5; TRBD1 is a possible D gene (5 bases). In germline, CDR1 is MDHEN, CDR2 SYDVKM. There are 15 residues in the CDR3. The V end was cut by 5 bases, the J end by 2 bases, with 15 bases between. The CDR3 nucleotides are TGTGCCAGCAGTCTACCGACAGACAGACAAGAGACCCAGTACTTC. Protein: CASSLPTDRQETQYF.

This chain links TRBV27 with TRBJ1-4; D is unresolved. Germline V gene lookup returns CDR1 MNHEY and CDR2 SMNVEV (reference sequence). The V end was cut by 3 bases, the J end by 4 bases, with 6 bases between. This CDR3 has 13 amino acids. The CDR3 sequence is CASSLANNEKLFF. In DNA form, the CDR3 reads TGTGCCAGCAGTTTGGCAAATAATGAAAAACTGTTTTTT.

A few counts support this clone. The CDR3 loop reads CASSYGQGLSYEQYF. CDR3 in DNA: TGTGCCAGCAGTTACGGACAGGGTCTAAGTTACGAGCAGTACTTC. This rearrangement joins TRBV27 to TRBJ2-7; 8 bases line up with TRBD1. In germline, CDR1 is MNHEY, CDR2 SMNVEV (reference sequence). There are 15 residues in the CDR3. The V and J ends lost 4 bases and 4 bases, in that order; junction bases with no gene match: 9.

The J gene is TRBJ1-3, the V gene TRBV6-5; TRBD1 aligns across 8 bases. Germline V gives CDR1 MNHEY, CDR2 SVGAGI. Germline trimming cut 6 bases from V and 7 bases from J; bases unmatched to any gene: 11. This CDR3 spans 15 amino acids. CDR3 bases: TGTGCCAGCAGGACAGGGGCGGAATCGGTGAACACCATATATTTT. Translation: CASRTGAESVNTIYF.

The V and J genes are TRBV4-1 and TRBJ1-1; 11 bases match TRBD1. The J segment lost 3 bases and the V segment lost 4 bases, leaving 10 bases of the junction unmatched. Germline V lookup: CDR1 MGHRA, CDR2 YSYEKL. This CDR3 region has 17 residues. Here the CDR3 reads CASSPRDRGFYDTEAFF. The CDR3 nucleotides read TGCGCCAGCAGCCCACGGGACAGGGGGTTTTATGACACTGAAGCTTTCTTT.

CDR3 sequence: CASSQGQIPDTQYF. The CDR3 DNA is TGTGCCAGCAGCCAAGGACAGATCCCAGATACGCAGTATTTT. V and J are TRBV7-6 and TRBJ2-3, with D perhaps TRBD1 (6 bases). Looked up from germline, CDR1 is SGHVS and CDR2 is FNYEAQ. The CDR3 is 14 residues long. Trimming took 5 bases from V and 4 from J, leaving 13 bases between them.

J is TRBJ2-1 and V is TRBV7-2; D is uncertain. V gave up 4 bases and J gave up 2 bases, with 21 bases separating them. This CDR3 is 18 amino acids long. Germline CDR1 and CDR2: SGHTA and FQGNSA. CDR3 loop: CASSSTDPKLIAYNEQFF. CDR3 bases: TGTGCCAGCAGCTCAACCGATCCCAAGCTAATCGCCTACAATGAGCAGTTCTTC.

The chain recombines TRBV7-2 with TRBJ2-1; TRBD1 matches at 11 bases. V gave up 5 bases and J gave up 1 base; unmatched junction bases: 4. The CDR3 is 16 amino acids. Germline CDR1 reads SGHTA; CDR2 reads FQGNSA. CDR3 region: CASSLGDRGSYNEQFF. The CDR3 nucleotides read TGTGCCAGCAGCCTAGGGGACAGGGGGTCCTACAATGAGCAGTTCTTC.

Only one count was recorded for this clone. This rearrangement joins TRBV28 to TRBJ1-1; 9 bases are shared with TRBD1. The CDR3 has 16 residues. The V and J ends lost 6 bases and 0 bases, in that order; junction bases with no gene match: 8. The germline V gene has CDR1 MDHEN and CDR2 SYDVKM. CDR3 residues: CASRPGTGKMNTEAFF. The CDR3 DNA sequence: TGTGCCAGCAGGCCCGGGACAGGGAAAATGAACACTGAAGCTTTCTTT.

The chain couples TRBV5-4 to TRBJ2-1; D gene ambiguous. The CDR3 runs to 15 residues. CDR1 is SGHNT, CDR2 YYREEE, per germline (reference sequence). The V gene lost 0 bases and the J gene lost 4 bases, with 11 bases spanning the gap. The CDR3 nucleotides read TGTGCCAGCAGCTTGGTCTCAGGAACTTACAATGAGCAGTTCTTC. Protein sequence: CASSLVSGTYNEQFF.

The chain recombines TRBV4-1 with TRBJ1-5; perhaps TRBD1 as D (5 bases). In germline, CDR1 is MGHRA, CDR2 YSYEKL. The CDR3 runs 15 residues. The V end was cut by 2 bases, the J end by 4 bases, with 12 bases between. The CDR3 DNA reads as TGCGCCAGCAGCCAAACCCAGGGATTAAATCAGCCCCAGCATTTT. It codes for CASSQTQGLNQPQHF.

The CDR3 loop reads CASSLVVYEQYF. DNA for the CDR3: TGTGCCAGCAGCTTAGTGGTCTACGAGCAGTACTTC. The rearrangement links TRBV7-8 to TRBJ2-5; D uncertain. The J call may be wrong; the DNA end is better matched by TRBJ2-7. Germline V gives CDR1 SGHVS, CDR2 FQNEAQ. The CDR3 spans 12 residues.

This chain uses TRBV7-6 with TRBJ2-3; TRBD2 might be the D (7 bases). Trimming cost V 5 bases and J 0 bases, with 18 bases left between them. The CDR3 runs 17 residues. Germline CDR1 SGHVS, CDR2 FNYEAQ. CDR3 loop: CASSRAASGGSTDTQYF. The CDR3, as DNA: TGTGCCAGCAGCCGTGCGGCCTCGGGGGGCAGCACAGATACGCAGTATTTT.

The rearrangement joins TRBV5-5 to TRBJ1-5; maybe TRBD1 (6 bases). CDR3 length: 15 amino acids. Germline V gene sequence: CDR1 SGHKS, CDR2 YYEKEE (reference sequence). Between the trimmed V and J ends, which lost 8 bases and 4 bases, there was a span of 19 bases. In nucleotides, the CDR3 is TGTGCCAGTACTCTGGCGGGGGCTTGGAATCAGCCCCAGCATTTT. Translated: CASTLAGAWNQPQHF.

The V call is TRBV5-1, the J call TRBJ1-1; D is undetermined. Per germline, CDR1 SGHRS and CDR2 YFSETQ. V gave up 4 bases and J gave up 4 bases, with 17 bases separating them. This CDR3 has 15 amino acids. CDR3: CASSPEVVQRTEAFF. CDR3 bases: TGCGCCAGCAGCCCCGAGGTCGTCCAACGCACTGAAGCTTTCTTT.

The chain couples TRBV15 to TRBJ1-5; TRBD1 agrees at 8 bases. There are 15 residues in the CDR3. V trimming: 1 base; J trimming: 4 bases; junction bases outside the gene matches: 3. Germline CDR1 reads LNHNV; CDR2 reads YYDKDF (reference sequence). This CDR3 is CATSRAGGANQPQHF. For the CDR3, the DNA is TGTGCCACCAGCAGAGCAGGGGGCGCGAATCAGCCCCAGCATTTT.

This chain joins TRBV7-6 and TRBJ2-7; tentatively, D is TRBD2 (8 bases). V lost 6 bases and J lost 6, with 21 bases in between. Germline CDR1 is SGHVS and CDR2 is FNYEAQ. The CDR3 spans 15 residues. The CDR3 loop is CASRGGGGRFSEQYF. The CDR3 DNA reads TGTGCCAGCAGAGGGGGCGGGGGGCGATTTAGCGAGCAGTACTTC.

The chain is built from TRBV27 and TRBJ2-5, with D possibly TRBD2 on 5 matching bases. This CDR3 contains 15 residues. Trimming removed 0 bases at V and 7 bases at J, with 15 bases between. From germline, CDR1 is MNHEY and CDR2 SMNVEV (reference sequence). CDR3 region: CASSLSRALSGTQYF. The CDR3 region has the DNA TGTGCCAGCAGTTTATCCCGGGCGCTCAGCGGGACCCAGTACTTC.